This T cell receptor beta chain was retrieved from a study of shared clonotypes between healthy human individuals (dated by TCRdb to about 2020). Context from the whole study: Three men and two women, aged 18 to 49 years, made up the cohort. To estimate repertoire size and how much clonotypes are shared between individuals, the study performed deep sequencing of blood TCR repertoires from a handful of healthy adults. Libraries were prepared and TCR repertoires were sequenced by different laboratories using diverse techniques, in order to increase sequencing depth and limit assay-specific biases. Leukapheresis yielded between about 0.85 and 9.5 billion PBMCs per donor. Findings and caveats that apply to the study as a whole: Based on pairwise subsampling, the degree of clonotype sharing among donors was expected to be affected by sequencing depth. The small number of donors limited the genetic and exposure-history diversity represented. Sampling was limited to blood, and TCR repertoires in tissue likely differ from TCR repertoires in blood.

This clone was seen only a few times. Its target antigen remains unknown. Qualities for individual bases were not recorded, and no much larger clone is one base off. TCR CDR3 regions were amplified from genomic DNA by multiplex PCR using the deep immunoSEQ assay. Extracted genomic DNA from each cell subset was spread evenly across all wells of several immunoSEQ 96-well plates, with each plate serving as a replicate. Each replicate PCR for unsorted PBMC received about 0.3 ug genomic DNA, equal to about 30,000 T cell genomes. Unsorted PBMC genomic DNA was sequenced across ten immunoSEQ deep assay plates. Purified libraries were quantified with a Qubit 3.0 fluorometer, sized on a Bioanalyzer 2100, and re-quantified with the KAPA Library Quantification kit. A separate single-read 150-cycle Illumina NextSeq 550 flow cell was used to sequence each immunoSEQ 96-well plate. The study's own analysis went as follows. Because only junctional sequences without quality scores were contained in the immunoSEQ output, filtering matching that applied to full-length reads could not be performed. Sequences were annotated with PyIR, a Python wrapper for IgBLAST v1.9, using IMGT germline references to assign V/J genes and CDR3. Any read was removed if the V/J assignment was weak (E-value above 1e-6), the CDR3 was missing, or the read contained stop codons, out-of-frame junctions, or ambiguous translated residues. V3J clonotypes were defined as sequences sharing the same inferred V gene, J gene, and CDR3 amino acid sequence. Percentage overlap between repertoires was calculated by dividing the number of shared unique clonotypes by the size of the smaller repertoire. Repertoire richness was assessed with RTK rarefaction, the Chao1 estimator, and Recon v2.1 estimates of unobserved clonotypes. TCRdb's version of the immuneACCESS table is confined to in-frame rearrangements and falls short of the full clone set. An unresolved V gene accounts for under half of the shortfall where checked; the remainder is of unknown origin. That table furnishes V, J and clone size, whereas the DNA furnished D and trimming. In all, the sample holds 490,000 or so clones, and around three quarters of those were seen once. The ten biggest clones cover about 12% of the sample.

From the cysteine through the phenylalanine, the CDR3 covers 12 amino acids. Only CDR3 DNA remains: 36 bases, in frame from the first base. CDR1 SGHRS and CDR2 YFSETQ are derived from the germline V gene. Between the V and J ends, shortened by 4 bases and 7 bases respectively, the junction contains 11 bases. The donors were healthy, HIV-negative adults with no recently reported acute infections or vaccinations. Only Caucasian adults living in Nashville, Tennessee, USA were represented among the donors. For unsorted samples, roughly 81 million PBMCs were counted and genomic DNA was extracted with the QIAamp DNA Blood Mini kit. Blood was collected by leukapheresis, and PBMCs were isolated by Ficoll-Histopaque density gradient centrifugation and then cryopreserved in liquid nitrogen vapor phase.

The rearranged chain carries TRBV5-1 and TRBJ1-1, and perhaps TRBD1 as D gene, on 5 matching bases. The clonotype comes from a woman between 40 and 50 years old in good health. Some clones in this sample may be carry-over from other donors' samples. The sequencing sample was made of PBMCs. The CDR3 protein: CASSRGENEAFF. The nucleotides are TGCGCCAGCAGCAGGGGAGAAAATGAAGCTTTCTTT.